This T cell receptor (beta chain) is from a study of cytomegalovirus exposure and HLA in healthy donors. Using immunoSEQ multiplex PCR, the repertoire was profiled, and TCRdb retains in-frame clones only, with some absent. Found here are about 65,000 clones, 92% of them singletons; the top ten hold around 1.2%. Study findings and constraints: Subsequent analysis showed first-cohort TCR clusters tending to co-occur in about 110 validation repertoires.

As regards this clone: Its antigen remains unidentified.

Trimming took 3 bases from V and 0 from J, leaving 9 bases between them. The germline V gene encodes CDR1 LGHNA and CDR2 YSLEER. The CDR3 length is 15 residues. This receptor was obtained from a woman under 30 in good health and CMV-seronegative. The chain recombines TRBV4-3 with TRBJ1-5, with TRBD1 as a possible D gene (5 bases). Sequenced input: PBMCs. The CDR3 loop is CASSHSTDSNQPQHF. The CDR3 coding sequence is TGCGCCAGCAGCCATTCGACAGATAGCAATCAGCCCCAGCATTTT.